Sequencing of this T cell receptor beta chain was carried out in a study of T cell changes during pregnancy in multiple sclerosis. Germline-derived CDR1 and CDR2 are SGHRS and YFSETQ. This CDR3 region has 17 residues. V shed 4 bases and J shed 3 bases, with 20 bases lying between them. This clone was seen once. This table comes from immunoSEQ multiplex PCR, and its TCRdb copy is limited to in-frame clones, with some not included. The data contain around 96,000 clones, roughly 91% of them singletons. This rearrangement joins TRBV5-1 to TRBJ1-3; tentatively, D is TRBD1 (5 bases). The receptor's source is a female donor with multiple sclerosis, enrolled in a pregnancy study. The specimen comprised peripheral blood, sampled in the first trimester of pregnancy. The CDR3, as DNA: TGCGCCAGCAGCCTATCCCACGCAGGGTTGATTGGAAACACCATATATTTT. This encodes CASSLSHAGLIGNTIYF.